These T cell receptor beta chains were read from a single sample in a study of shared clonotypes between healthy human individuals. Some clones are missing from TCRdb's copy, which holds only in-frame ones; the method was immunoSEQ multiplex PCR. The sample gives more than 550,000 clones, over 55% of which show up once; under 2% is in the top ten. Sequencing used memory CD4+ T cells sorted from blood. These receptors were obtained from a woman in her 30s in good health. Both conserved end residues are trimmed from each CDR3.

v_call cdr3_aa
TRBV19 ASTFTGGPNEKLF
TRBV7-3 ASSFQGSAQFSGYT
TRBV5-1 ASSFVGSYTGELF
TRBV11-2 ASSINRGETQY
TRBV2 ASSRDRGVETQY
TRBV5-6 ASSGGRYQPQH
TRBV6-5 ASSSSHSGNTIY
TRBV5-6 ASRYAAGNYGYT
TRBV11-1 ASSFPGHSYEQY
TRBV5-1 ASSAGTGGQPQH
TRBV5-1 ASSLRLAGPYNEQF
TRBV18 ASSPTEGANEQY
TRBV7-2 ASSLFAAGGTGELF
TRBV12-5 ASGLGSRGLAFADTQY
TRBV11-1 ASSFAGTGIYEQY
TRBV7-2 ASSLLSSGNTIY
TRBV18 ASSPLDLVSTDTQY
TRBV30 AWSTGGGSYEQY
TRBV28 ASSSLGSGGNEQY
TRBV19 ATSRAGRGGYGYT
TRBV11-2 ASSFHREGGAF
TRBV29-1 SVDELSSYNEQF
TRBV5-1 ASSRRTGLSSYEQY
TRBV2 ASSGTSRRETQY
TRBV6-6 ASSLGTYEQY
TRBV14 ASSQGRGNNEQF
TRBV4-1 ASSHHPKGRLNSPLH
TRBV7-9 ASSPGQAQETQY
TRBV2 ASTPPGLGGNEKLF
TRBV5-1 ASSLGQGKETQY
TRBV28 ASSSGQGLQY
TRBV27 ASTSGTVRFNTGELF
TRBV18 ASSGREETQY
TRBV7-9 ASSQDRDQPQH
TRBV14 ASWGKGRNEQF
TRBV7-9 ASSPDKGLAGHSYEQY
TRBV15 ATSRDGPVNPGNTIY
TRBV5-5 ASSSLDRVGNEQF
TRBV2 ASSGGGAGVRHEQY
TRBV28 ASSFQMTSREY
TRBV28 ASSFKRGLLGNEQF
TRBV11-2 ASSLQRDRELH
TRBV5-1 ASSFGTGGIEAF
TRBV19 ASSAGTKTYEQY
TRBV9 ASSVQGSTTDTQY
TRBV19 ASSPNPGQGSGYT
TRBV9 ASSTSRQPTGELF
TRBV19 ASSPPGLAGVGEQF
TRBV7-8 ASSQGAIRTDTQY
TRBV28 ASTSNRYEQY
TRBV4-2 ASSQASGRGSDTQY
TRBV5-1 ASSSGTSGNTIY
TRBV2 ASSDLSDTDTQY
TRBV18 ASSPRGYEQY
TRBV30 AWTAGTSYNEQF
TRBV28 ASSLQGTDTQY
TRBV6-5 ASSYVAGTLYEQY